Following are 17 T cell receptor beta chains from one sample sequenced in a study of type 1 regulatory T cells. One entry per CDR3 protein results from TCRdb running MiXCR on the reads. The sample records some 90,000 distinct CDR3 sequences, about a third being singletons. Sequencing input: CD4+ T cells, either the whole sample or a sorted fraction (not recorded which). Receptors were obtained from a human donor in good health.

The table lists this clonotype with many counts. The rearrangement joins TRBV9 to TRBJ1-6; possibly TRBD1 for D (5 bases). CDR1 and CDR2 from the germline V gene are SGDLS and YYNGEE. The CDR3 sequence is 14 residues long. The V end lost 1 base, the J end lost 6 bases, and 8 bases lay between the germline ends. This CDR3 is CASSVMQGNSPLHF. CDR3 DNA sequence: TGTGCCAGCAGCGTAATGCAGGGTAATTCACCCCTCCACTTT.

This chain uses TRBV9 with TRBJ1-6; D possibly corresponds to TRBD1 (6 bases). The V gene lost 3 bases and the J gene lost 5 bases, with 12 bases spanning the gap. The length of the CDR3 is 15 residues. CDR1 SGDLS and CDR2 YYNGEE come from the germline V gene. The DNA of the CDR3 is TGTGCCAGCAGCGCGACAGGACAGAATAATTCACCCCTCCACTTT. Translation gives CASSATGQNNSPLHF. The whole variable domain, filled in from reference TRBV9 and TRBJ1-6, reads DSGVTQTPKHLITATGQRVTLRCSPRSGDLSVYWYQQSLDQGLQFLIQYYNGEERAKGNILERFSAQQFPDLHSELNLSSLELGDSALYFCASSATGQNNSPLHFGNGTRLTVT.

Points on this clonotype: A clone one base away is much larger, so this may be a read error. This chain joins TRBV7-2 and TRBJ2-3, with D unclear. This CDR3 contains 16 residues. Trimming shortened V by 1 base and J by 2 bases, and 13 bases separated the two germline ends. Germline V lookup: CDR1 SGHTA, CDR2 FQGNSA. The CDR3 nucleotides are TGTGCCAGCAGCTTAGGCGGTGGGATGCACACAGATACGCAGTATTTT. Its protein is CASSLGGGMHTDTQYF.

This clonotype was counted between two and nine times. Germline is not matched at one junction end, which may reflect a read error. The V call is TRBV3-1, the J call TRBJ2-7; D gene unclear. CDR1 and CDR2 (germline): LGHDT, YNNKEL (reference sequence). This CDR3 has 11 residues. CDR3 in amino acids: CASTSTWSTTF. As DNA, the CDR3 is TGTGCCAGCACCTCTACATGGTCCACCACCTTC.

This clonotype came up a few times. This chain uses TRBV7-9 with TRBJ1-2; D is unresolved. The CDR3 length is 15 residues. The V gene's germline CDR1 is SEHNR and CDR2 FQNEAQ (reference sequence). Trimming removed 5 bases from V and 2 bases from J, with 15 bases in between. The CDR3 coding sequence is TGTGCCAGCAGCCCCTCCGGGGTGGAGAACTATGGCTACACCTTC. It translates to CASSPSGVENYGYTF.

The CDR3 region has the DNA TGCGCCAGCAGCCCCCAGCGTTCTGGGGCCAACGTCCTGACTTTC. It codes for CASSPQRSGANVLTF. The chain uses TRBV5-1 and TRBJ2-6, with unresolved D. Germline V gives CDR1 SGHRS, CDR2 YFSETQ. The V gene lost 4 bases and the J gene lost 1 base, with 9 bases spanning the gap. The CDR3 has 15 amino acids.

The rearrangement joins TRBV7-2 to TRBJ2-7, with 8 positions matching TRBD1. CDR3 size: 16 residues. The trim removed 3 bases at V and 1 base at J, leaving 8 bases unmatched. Looked up from germline, CDR1 is SGHTA and CDR2 is FQGNSA. The CDR3 here is CASSFGQGWRSYEQYF. CDR3 in DNA: TGTGCCAGCAGCTTTGGACAGGGATGGAGGTCCTACGAGCAGTACTTC.

Here the CDR3 DNA reads TGCAGTGCTACCGCCGCCGTGACAGGTTACCACACAGATACGCAGTATTTT. It translates to CSATAAVTGYHTDTQYF. This chain links TRBV20-1 with TRBJ2-3; D perhaps matches TRBD1 (6 bases). This CDR3 spans 17 amino acids. Looked up from germline, CDR1 is DFQATT and CDR2 is SNEGSKA (reference sequence). V was clipped by 4 bases and J by 2 bases, with 22 bases between them.

The J gene is TRBJ2-3, the V gene TRBV5-1, with 10 bases aligning to TRBD1. Trimming cost V 2 bases and J 4 bases; bases outside gene matches: 1. Germline lookup yields CDR1 SGHRS and CDR2 YFSETQ. The CDR3 contains 14 residues. CDR3 region: CASSFGTGADTQYF. CDR3 DNA: TGCGCCAGCAGCTTCGGGACAGGGGCAGATACGCAGTATTTT.

The chain recombines TRBV4-3 with TRBJ2-7; no definite D call. Trimming cost V 3 bases and J 1 base, with 10 bases left between them. This CDR3 is 14 amino acids long. CDR1 and CDR2 (germline): LGHNA, YSLEER. CDR3 bases: TGCGCCAGCAGCCACCGCGCCGGGTCCTACGAGCAGTACTTC. Its translation is CASSHRAGSYEQYF.

The rearrangement joins TRBV12-3 or TRBV12-4 to TRBJ2-7, with a weak D call TRBD1 (6 bases). Trimming pared 5 bases from V and 1 base from J, leaving 12 bases between. The CDR3 is made up of 14 amino acids. For the CDR3, the DNA is TGTGCCAGCAGTGCCAGGGGAAGGTCCTACGAGCAGTACTTC. Residues: CASSARGRSYEQYF.

V and J are TRBV7-2 and TRBJ2-5; D unresolved. Between the trimmed V and J ends, which lost 1 base and 7 bases, there was a span of 4 bases. Germline V lookup: CDR1 SGHTA, CDR2 FQGNSA. This CDR3 is built from 11 residues. In DNA, the CDR3 is TGTGCCAGCAGCTTAGAGTTGACCCAGTACTTC. It codes for CASSLELTQYF.

With regard to this clonotype: Given a much more abundant clone one base away, this may be a read error. The rearrangement uses TRBV7-2 and TRBJ2-4, with TRBD1 identical over 11 bases. Trimming took 5 bases from V and 8 from J; bases not matched to a gene: 5. The CDR3 runs to 14 residues. Germline V gives CDR1 SGHTA, CDR2 FQGNSA. CDR3 protein: CASSEGQGGDIQYF. The CDR3 DNA reads as TGTGCCAGCAGCGAGGGACAGGGGGGGGACATTCAGTACTTC.

This clonotype has only a few counts. The gene calls are TRBV29-1 and TRBJ2-5; tentative D call: TRBD1 (5 bases). The germline V gene encodes CDR1 SQVTM and CDR2 ANQGSEA. The CDR3 has 12 amino acids. Trimming removed 7 bases from V and 5 bases from J, with 14 bases in between. The chain's CDR3 is CSGRTLLETQYF. CDR3 DNA sequence: TGCAGCGGCAGGACACTTCTCGAGACCCAGTACTTC. Together with reference TRBV29-1 and TRBJ2-5, the CDR3 gives the full variable domain: SAVISQKPSRDICQRGTSLTIQCQVDSQVTMMFWYRQQPGQSLTLIATANQGSEATYESGFVIDKFPISRPNLTFSTLTVSNMSPEDSSIYLCSGRTLLETQYFGPGTRLLVL.

Only a few counts were recorded for this clonotype. J is TRBJ2-1 and V is TRBV19, with D possibly being TRBD2 (6 bases). V lost 11 bases to trimming and J lost 3 bases, with 14 bases between them. The CDR3 has 13 residues. Germline lookup yields CDR1 LNHDA and CDR2 SQIVND (reference sequence). CDR3 nucleotides: TGTGCCGTGCGGGACGGAAGCTACAATGAGCAGTTCTTC. This sequence encodes CAVRDGSYNEQFF.

This sequence joins TRBV7-2 and TRBJ2-5; D gene uncertain. Trimming left V 5 bases short and J 4 bases short, with 23 bases between. The CDR3 is 17 residues long. The germline CDR1 and CDR2 sequences are SGHTA and FQGNSA. This CDR3 reads CASSPALFDIGIETQYF. DNA for the CDR3: TGTGCCAGCAGCCCTGCCCTATTTGATATAGGGATAGAGACCCAGTACTTC.

This clonotype was observed once. The V call is TRBV7-2, the J call TRBJ2-1; the match to TRBD2 covers 8 bases. The CDR3 totals 17 residues. V gave up 0 bases and J gave up 6 bases; unmatched junction bases: 10. CDR1 and CDR2 from the germline V gene are SGHTA and FQGNSA. CDR3 amino acids: CASSLAPRAGGGNEQFF. The CDR3 DNA is TGTGCCAGCAGCTTAGCCCCACGGGCGGGAGGAGGCAATGAGCAGTTCTTC.